This T cell receptor (beta chain) was observed in a study of blood T cell repertoires in COVID-19. Study-wide background: The samples span acute and convalescent COVID-19 from the United States, Italy and Spain. The cDNA or gDNA used as material had been derived from T cells, B-cell-depleted T cells, or PBMCs.

The CDR3 loop spans 15 amino acids. V lost 6 bases to trimming and J lost 6 bases; unmatched junction nucleotides: 7. CDR1 LGHDT and CDR2 YNNKEL come from the germline V gene (reference sequence). Per the original methods: Cell counts per sample came from amplifying reference gene primers. The assay was immunoSEQ multiplex PCR, and TCRdb's table has in-frame clones only and misses some. V and J calls and clone size are those listed in that table; D and trimming were worked out from the DNA. The sample shows 50,000 to 60,000 clones, 85% of them seen only once. The genes are TRBV3-1 (or the pseudogene TRBV3-2) and TRBJ1-5; 11 nucleotides align to TRBD1. Input material: peripheral blood. The source of this sequence is a human donor in a cohort sampled during active COVID-19. The CDR3 DNA sequence: TGTGCCAGCAGTCCGGACAGGGGGCGCGGTCAGCCCCAGCATTTT. Protein product: CASSPDRGRGQPQHF.